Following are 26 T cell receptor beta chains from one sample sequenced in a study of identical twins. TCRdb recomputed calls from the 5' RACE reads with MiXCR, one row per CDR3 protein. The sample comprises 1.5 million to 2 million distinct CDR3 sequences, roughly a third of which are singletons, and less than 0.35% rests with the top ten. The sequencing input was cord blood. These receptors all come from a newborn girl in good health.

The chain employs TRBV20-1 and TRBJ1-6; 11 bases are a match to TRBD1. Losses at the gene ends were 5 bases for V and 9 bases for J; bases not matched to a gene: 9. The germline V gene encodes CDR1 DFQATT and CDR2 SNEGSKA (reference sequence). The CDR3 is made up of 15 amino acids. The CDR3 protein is CSAEDRGLGGSPLHF. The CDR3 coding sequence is TGCAGTGCTGAGGACAGGGGGCTTGGTGGTTCACCCCTCCACTTT.

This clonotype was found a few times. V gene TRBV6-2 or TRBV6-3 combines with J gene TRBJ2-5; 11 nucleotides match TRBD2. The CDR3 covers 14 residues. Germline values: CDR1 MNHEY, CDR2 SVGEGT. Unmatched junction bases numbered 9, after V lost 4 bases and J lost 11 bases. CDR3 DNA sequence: TGTGCCAGCAGTTTGGGACTAGCGGTTGGTGAGCAGTACTTC. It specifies CASSLGLAVGEQYF.

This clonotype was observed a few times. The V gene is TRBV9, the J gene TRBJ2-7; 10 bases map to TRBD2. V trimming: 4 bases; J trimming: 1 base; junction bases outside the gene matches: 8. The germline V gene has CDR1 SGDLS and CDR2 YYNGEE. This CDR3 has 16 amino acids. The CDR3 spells CASSPIAGGFSYEQYF. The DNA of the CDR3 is TGTGCCAGCAGCCCCATAGCGGGAGGCTTTTCCTACGAGCAGTACTTC. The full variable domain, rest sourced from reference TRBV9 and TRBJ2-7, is DSGVTQTPKHLITATGQRVTLRCSPRSGDLSVYWYQQSLDQGLQFLIQYYNGEERAKGNILERFSAQQFPDLHSELNLSSLELGDSALYFCASSPIAGGFSYEQYFGPGTRLTVT.

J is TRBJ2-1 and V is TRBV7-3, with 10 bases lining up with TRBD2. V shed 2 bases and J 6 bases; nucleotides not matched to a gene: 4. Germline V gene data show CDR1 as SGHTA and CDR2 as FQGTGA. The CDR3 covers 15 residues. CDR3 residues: CASSLLPSGSNEQFF. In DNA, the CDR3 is TGTGCCAGCAGCTTATTGCCTAGCGGGAGCAATGAGCAGTTCTTC. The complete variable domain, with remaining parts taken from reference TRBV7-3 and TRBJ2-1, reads GAGVSQTPSNKVTEKGKYVELRCDPISGHTALYWYRQSLGQGPEFLIYFQGTGAADDSGLPNDRFFAVRPEGSVSTLKIQRTERGDSAVYLCASSLLPSGSNEQFFGPGTRLTVL.

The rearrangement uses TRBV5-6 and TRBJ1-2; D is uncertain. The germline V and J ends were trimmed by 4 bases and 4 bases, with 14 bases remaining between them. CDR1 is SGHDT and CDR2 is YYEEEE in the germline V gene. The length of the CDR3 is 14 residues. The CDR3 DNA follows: TGTGCCAGCAGCGTACGTTCGTTTCTCTATGGCTACACCTTC. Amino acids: CASSVRSFLYGYTF.

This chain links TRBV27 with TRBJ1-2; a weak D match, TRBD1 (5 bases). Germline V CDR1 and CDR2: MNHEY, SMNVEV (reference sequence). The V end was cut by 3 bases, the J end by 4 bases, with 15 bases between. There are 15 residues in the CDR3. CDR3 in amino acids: CASSLAGPGLYGYTF. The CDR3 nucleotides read TGTGCCAGCAGTTTGGCAGGGCCCGGCCTCTATGGCTACACCTTC.

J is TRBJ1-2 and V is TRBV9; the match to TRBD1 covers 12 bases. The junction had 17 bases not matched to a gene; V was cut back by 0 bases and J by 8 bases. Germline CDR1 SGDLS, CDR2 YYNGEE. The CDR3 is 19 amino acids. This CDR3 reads CASSVDPRLRTGTGGGYTF. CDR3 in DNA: TGTGCCAGCAGCGTAGATCCCCGCCTTCGGACCGGGACAGGGGGCGGCTACACCTTC.

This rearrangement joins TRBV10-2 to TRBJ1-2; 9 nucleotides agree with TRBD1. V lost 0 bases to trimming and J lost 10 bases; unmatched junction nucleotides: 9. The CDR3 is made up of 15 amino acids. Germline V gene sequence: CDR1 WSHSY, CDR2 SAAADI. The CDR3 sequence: CASSESNYRQGDYTF. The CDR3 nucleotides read TGCGCCAGCAGTGAGTCGAACTACAGACAGGGGGACTACACCTTC.

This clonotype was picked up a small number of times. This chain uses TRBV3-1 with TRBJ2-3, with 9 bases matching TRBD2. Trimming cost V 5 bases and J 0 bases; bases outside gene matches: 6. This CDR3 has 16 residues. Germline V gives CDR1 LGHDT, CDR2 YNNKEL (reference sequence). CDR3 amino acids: CASSYLAGASTDTQYF. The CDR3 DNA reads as TGTGCCAGCAGCTACTTAGCGGGGGCTAGCACAGATACGCAGTATTTT.

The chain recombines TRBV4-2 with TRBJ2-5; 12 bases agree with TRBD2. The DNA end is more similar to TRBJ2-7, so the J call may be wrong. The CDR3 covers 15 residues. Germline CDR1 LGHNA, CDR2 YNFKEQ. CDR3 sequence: CASSLRLAGVHEQYF. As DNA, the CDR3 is TGTGCCAGCAGCCTACGACTAGCGGGGGTTCACGAGCAGTACTTC.

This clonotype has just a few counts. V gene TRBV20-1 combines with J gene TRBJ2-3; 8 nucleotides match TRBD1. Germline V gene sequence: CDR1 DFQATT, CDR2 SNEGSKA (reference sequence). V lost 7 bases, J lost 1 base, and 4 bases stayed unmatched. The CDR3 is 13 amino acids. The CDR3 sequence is CSVRTGRTDTQYF. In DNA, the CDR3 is TGCAGTGTGCGGACAGGGCGCACAGATACGCAGTATTTT.

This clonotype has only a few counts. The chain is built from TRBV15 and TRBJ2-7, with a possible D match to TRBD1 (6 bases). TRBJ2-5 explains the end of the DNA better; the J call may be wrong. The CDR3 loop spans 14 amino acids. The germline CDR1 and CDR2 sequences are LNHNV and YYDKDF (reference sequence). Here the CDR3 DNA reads TGTGCCACCAGCTCTCGGGGACAAGAATGGACCCAGTACTTC. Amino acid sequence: CATSSRGQEWTQYF.

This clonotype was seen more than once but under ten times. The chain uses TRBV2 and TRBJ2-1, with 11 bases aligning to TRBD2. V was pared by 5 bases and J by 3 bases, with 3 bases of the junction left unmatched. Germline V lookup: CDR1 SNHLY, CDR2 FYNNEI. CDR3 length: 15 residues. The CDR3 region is CASSISGGDYNEQFF. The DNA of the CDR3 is TGTGCCAGCAGTATTAGCGGGGGGGACTACAATGAGCAGTTCTTC.

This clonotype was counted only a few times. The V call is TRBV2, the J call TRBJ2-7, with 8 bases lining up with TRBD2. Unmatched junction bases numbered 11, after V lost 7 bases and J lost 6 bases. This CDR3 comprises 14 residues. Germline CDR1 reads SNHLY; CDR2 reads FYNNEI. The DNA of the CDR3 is TGTGCCAGCAACTTACGGGAGGGCCTGTCCGAGCAGTACTTC. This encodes CASNLREGLSEQYF.

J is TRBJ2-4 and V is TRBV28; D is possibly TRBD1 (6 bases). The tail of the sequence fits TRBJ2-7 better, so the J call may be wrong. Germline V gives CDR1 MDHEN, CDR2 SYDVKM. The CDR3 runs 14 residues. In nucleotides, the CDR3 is TGTGCCAGCAGTTTATCAGGGGCTCTAGGCGAGCAGTACTTC. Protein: CASSLSGALGEQYF.

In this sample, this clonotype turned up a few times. The CDR3 DNA follows: TGTGCCACCAGCAGAGGAACTGGACAGGGGTCCTACGAGCAGTACTTC. It codes for CATSRGTGQGSYEQYF. The chain recombines TRBV15 with TRBJ2-7; 9 bases line up with TRBD1. The ends lost 1 base at V and 1 base at J; junction bases unmatched: 5. The CDR3 contains 16 residues. Germline V lookup: CDR1 LNHNV, CDR2 YYDKDF (reference sequence).

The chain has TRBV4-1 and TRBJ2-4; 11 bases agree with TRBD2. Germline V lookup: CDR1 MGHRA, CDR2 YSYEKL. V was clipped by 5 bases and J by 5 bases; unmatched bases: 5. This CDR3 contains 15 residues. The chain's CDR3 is CASSRLAGFENIQYF. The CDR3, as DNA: TGCGCCAGCAGCAGACTAGCGGGATTCGAAAACATTCAGTACTTC.

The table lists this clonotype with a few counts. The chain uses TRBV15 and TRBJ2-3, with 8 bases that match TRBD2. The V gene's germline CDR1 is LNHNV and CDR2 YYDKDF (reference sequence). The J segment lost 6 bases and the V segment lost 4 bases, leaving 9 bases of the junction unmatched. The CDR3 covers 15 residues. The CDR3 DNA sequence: TGTGCCACCAGCATCGGGACTAGAGGACGGGATACGCAGTATTTT. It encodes CATSIGTRGRDTQYF.

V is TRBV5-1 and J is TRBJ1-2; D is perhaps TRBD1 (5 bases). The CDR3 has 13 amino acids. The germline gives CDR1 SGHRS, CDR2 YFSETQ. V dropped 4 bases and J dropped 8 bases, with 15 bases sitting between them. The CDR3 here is CASSHPPQGGYTF. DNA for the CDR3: TGCGCCAGCAGCCATCCACCCCAGGGAGGCTACACCTTC. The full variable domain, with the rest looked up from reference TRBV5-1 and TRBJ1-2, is KAGVTQTPRYLIKTRGQQVTLSCSPISGHRSVSWYQQTPGQGLQFLFEYFSETQRNKGNFPGRFSGRQFSNSRSEMNVSTLELGDSALYLCASSHPPQGGYTFGSGTRLTVV.

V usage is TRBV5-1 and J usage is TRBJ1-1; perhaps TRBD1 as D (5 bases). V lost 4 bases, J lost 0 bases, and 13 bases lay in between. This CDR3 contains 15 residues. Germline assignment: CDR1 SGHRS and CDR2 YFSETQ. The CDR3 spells CASSENRFLNTEAFF. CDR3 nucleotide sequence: TGCGCCAGCAGCGAAAACAGGTTCCTGAACACTGAAGCTTTCTTT.

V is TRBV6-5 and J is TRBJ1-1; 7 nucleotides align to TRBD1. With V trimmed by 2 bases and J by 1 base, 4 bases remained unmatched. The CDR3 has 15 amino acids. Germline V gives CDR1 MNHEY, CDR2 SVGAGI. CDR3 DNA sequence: TGTGCCAGCAGTTACGCCGGGACAGCGAACACTGAAGCTTTCTTT. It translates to CASSYAGTANTEAFF.

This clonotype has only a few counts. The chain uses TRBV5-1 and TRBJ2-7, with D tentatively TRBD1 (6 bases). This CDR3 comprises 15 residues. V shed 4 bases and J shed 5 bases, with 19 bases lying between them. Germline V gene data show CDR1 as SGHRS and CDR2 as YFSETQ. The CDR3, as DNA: TGCGCCAGCAGCGTAAGGACCTACACAGGGCACGAGCAGTACTTC. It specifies CASSVRTYTGHEQYF. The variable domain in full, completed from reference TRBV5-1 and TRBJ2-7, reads KAGVTQTPRYLIKTRGQQVTLSCSPISGHRSVSWYQQTPGQGLQFLFEYFSETQRNKGNFPGRFSGRQFSNSRSEMNVSTLELGDSALYLCASSVRTYTGHEQYFGPGTRLTVT.

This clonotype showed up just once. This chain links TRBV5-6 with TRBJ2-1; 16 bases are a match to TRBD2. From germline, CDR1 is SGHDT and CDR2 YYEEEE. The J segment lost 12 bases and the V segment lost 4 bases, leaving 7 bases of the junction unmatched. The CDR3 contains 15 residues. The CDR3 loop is CASSIGTSGRDGQFF. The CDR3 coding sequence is TGTGCCAGCAGCATCGGGACTAGCGGGAGGGATGGGCAGTTCTTC.

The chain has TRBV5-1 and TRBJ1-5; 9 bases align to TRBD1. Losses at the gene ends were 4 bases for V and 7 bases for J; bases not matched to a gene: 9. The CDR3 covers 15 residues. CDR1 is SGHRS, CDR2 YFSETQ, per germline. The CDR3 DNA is TGCGCCAGCAGCCCTGTCCCGGGACAGGGCCAGCCCCAGCATTTT. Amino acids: CASSPVPGQGQPQHF.

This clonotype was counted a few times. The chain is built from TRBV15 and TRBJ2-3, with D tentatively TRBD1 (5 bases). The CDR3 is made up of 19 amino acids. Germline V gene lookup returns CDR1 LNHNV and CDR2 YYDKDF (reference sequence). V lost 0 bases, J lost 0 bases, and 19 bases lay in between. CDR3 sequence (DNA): TGTGCCACCAGCAGAGATAAGTGGGGCGGAGCCGCTAGCACAGATACGCAGTATTTT. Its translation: CATSRDKWGGAASTDTQYF.

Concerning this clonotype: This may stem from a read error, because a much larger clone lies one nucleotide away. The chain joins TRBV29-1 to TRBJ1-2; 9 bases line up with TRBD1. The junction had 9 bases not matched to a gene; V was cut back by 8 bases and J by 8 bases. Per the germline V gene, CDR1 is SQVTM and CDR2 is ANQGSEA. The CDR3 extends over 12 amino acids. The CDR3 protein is CSPLRDRVGYTF. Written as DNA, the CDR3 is TGCAGCCCCTTGAGGGACAGGGTCGGCTACACCTTC.